This T cell receptor beta chain emerged from a study of blood T cells in healthy people across ages. The second PCR ran about 6 to 12 cycles with a sample-barcoded 5' primer and J-beta primers. Each CDR3 protein is one row after TCRdb ran MiXCR on the 5' RACE reads. The sample gives some 760,000 distinct CDR3 sequences, approximately 25% of which show up once; under 9.5% is in the top ten. Germline lookup yields CDR1 MNHEY and CDR2 SVGEGT. This CDR3 has 16 residues. V was pared by 5 bases and J by 2 bases, with 17 bases between. These data also formed part of another study, on T cells of mothers and their children. Per that paper: Related mother and child pairs showed slightly greater overlap (not significant) than unrelated pairs did.

This sequence joins TRBV6-2 or TRBV6-3 and TRBJ2-3; D may be TRBD1 or TRBD2 (5 bases each). The clonotype was recovered from a boy younger than 18 in good health. The sequenced material came from blood. Here the CDR3 DNA reads TGTGCCAGCAGTGGGCGAGGGGCCATGTACACAGATACGCAGTATTTT. Protein: CASSGRGAMYTDTQYF.